This T cell receptor beta chain derives from a study of siplizumab effects on memory and regulatory T cells. TCR templates numbering 90,000 to 100,000 were assayed per sample. Sequencing was performed with immunoSEQ multiplex PCR; in TCRdb, only in-frame clones are kept and a portion is missing. The sample consists of 15,000 to 20,000 clones, roughly 40% of them appearing once. Responder and stimulator cells in the mixed lymphocyte reaction were cultured together for less than 7 days at 37°C. Findings and caveats of the study: Solely a minor proportion of alloreactive clones could be assigned to unstimulated subsets.

The length of the CDR3 is 13 residues. Germline V gives CDR1 KGHSH, CDR2 LQKENI. V dropped 3 bases and J dropped 7 bases, with 12 bases sitting between them. This clone occurred once. Antigen: not known. This sequence joins TRBV18 and TRBJ1-1; possibly TRBD1 for D (5 bases). Input material: CFSE-low (dividing) CD4+ T cells sorted from an allogeneic mixed lymphocyte reaction. The sequence was obtained from a human donor in good health; the cells came from an allogeneic mixed lymphocyte reaction. Some clones in this sample may be carry-over from other donors' samples. CDR3 DNA: TGTGCCAGCTCACCTGGGGGGGGGTTTGAAGCTTTCTTT. Residues: CASSPGGGFEAFF.